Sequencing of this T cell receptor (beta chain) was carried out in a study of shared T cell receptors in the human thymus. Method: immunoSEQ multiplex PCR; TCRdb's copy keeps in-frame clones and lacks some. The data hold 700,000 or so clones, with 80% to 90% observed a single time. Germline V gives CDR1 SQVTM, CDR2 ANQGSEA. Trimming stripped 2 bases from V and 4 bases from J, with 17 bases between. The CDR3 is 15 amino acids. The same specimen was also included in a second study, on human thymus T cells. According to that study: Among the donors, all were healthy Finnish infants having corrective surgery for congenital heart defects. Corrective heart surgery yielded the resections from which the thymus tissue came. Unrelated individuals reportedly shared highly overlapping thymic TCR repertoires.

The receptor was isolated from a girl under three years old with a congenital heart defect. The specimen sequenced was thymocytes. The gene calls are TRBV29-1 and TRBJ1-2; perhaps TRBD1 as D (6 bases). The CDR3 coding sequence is TGCAGCGTTGAACTCCGGGGGGCAGGGGCCTATGGCTACACCTTC. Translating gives CSVELRGAGAYGYTF.